A single sample is the source of the 2 T cell receptor beta chains below, sequenced in a study of type 1 regulatory T cells. General study findings and limits: Type 1 regulatory T cells had a more restricted TCR repertoire than non-type 1 regulatory T cells.

TCRdb called the reads again in MiXCR, with one record for every CDR3 protein. Of under 75,000 distinct CDR3 sequences in the sample, around 21% were seen once. No antigen has been identified for these receptors. Sequences were obtained from cultured type 1 regulatory T (Tr1) cells, either the whole culture or a sorted fraction (not recorded which). All receptors derive from a human donor in good health.

This clonotype was counted many times. The J gene is TRBJ2-2, the V gene TRBV5-1; 9 bases map to TRBD1. Trimming at V came to 0 bases and at J to 5 bases, leaving 5 bases not matched to a gene. This CDR3 has 16 residues. Germline V gives CDR1 SGHRS, CDR2 YFSETQ. DNA for the CDR3: TGCGCCAGCAGCTTGGCTGGACAGGGGATAACCGGGGAGCTGTTTTTT. It is translated as CASSLAGQGITGELFF.

For the CDR3, the DNA is TGTGCCAGCAGCTCGGGTGGAAAACTGTTTTTT. The encoded protein is CASSSGGKLFF. The rearrangement links TRBV7-9 to TRBJ1-4; D unclear. The CDR3 has 11 residues. The germline V gene encodes CDR1 SEHNR and CDR2 FQNEAQ (reference sequence). Trimming removed 4 bases at V and 10 bases at J, with 7 bases between.